The 8 T cell receptor beta chains below come from one sample, sequenced in a study of CD8 T cells in Susac syndrome. The RNA input was 0.5 to 1 ug, and it was reverse transcribed with random hexamers. Via MiXCR, TCRdb re-called the immunoSEQ multiplex PCR reads, giving one row per CDR3 protein. The table lists some 180,000 distinct CDR3 sequences, about 95% of them singletons. The specimen was CD4+ T cells from PBMCs. These receptors were obtained from a human donor with Susac syndrome.

The chain uses TRBV12-3 or TRBV12-4 and TRBJ2-6; 8 nucleotides match TRBD1. This CDR3 comprises 18 residues. The junction had 11 bases not matched to a gene; V was cut back by 3 bases and J by 4 bases. This CDR3 reads CASSFRTGQSRGANVLTF. The CDR3 DNA is TGTGCCAGCAGTTTCAGGACAGGGCAATCCCGGGGGGCCAACGTCCTGACTTTC.

The chain employs TRBV11-2 and TRBJ2-3; D not certain. The germline gives CDR1 SGHAT, CDR2 FQNNGV. The CDR3 consists of 14 residues. With 5 bases removed from V and 2 bases from J, the gap between germline ends came to 11 bases. The CDR3 DNA is TGTGCCAGCAGCCAAGGACGATACACAGATACGCAGTATTTT. Its translation: CASSQGRYTDTQYF.

The chain uses TRBV7-2 and TRBJ1-6, with D uncertain. V gave up 1 base and J gave up 7 bases, with 14 bases separating them. Germline loops: CDR1 SGHTA, CDR2 FQGNSA. The CDR3 is 16 amino acids. Written as DNA, the CDR3 is TGTGCCAGCAGCTTAGGTCCGTTGGGTCTGAATTCACCCCTCCACTTT. Residues: CASSLGPLGLNSPLHF.

The gene calls are TRBV7-9 and TRBJ2-7; D is possibly TRBD2 (5 bases). The germline gives CDR1 SEHNR, CDR2 FQNEAQ (reference sequence). The CDR3 consists of 14 residues. The ends were cut back, 7 bases at V and 1 base at J, with 14 bases in the middle. CDR3 bases: TGTGCCAGCAATCCCGCCGGAGGATCCTACGAGCAGTACTTC. Residues: CASNPAGGSYEQYF.

The chain carries TRBV25-1 and TRBJ2-1, with D unresolved. CDR1 and CDR2 from the germline V gene are MGHDK and SYGVNS. Trimming removed 10 bases from V and 1 base from J, with 14 bases in between. This CDR3 is 14 amino acids long. The CDR3 sequence: CATGQVGSYNEQFF. As DNA, the CDR3 is TGTGCCACTGGCCAAGTGGGGTCCTACAATGAGCAGTTCTTC.

V usage is TRBV2 and J usage is TRBJ1-2; D is unresolved. Trimming left V 5 bases short and J 3 bases short, with 19 bases between. The CDR3 spans 16 residues. CDR1 and CDR2 (germline): SNHLY, FYNNEI. The CDR3 nucleotides are TGTGCCAGCAGTACCAGGAACAGCTTCCTCGACTATGGCTACACCTTC. Translating gives CASSTRNSFLDYGYTF.

V and J are TRBV9 and TRBJ2-1, with TRBD2 identical over 12 bases. Germline-derived CDR1 and CDR2 are SGDLS and YYNGEE. V was clipped by 3 bases and J by 7 bases; unmatched bases: 8. CDR3 length equals 16 residues. The CDR3 coding sequence is TGTGCCAGCAGCGCCCCGACTAGCGGGAGAGGTAATGAGCAGTTCTTC. The encoded protein is CASSAPTSGRGNEQFF.

This clonotype was observed a handful of times. The V gene is TRBV4-1, the J gene TRBJ2-5; TRBD1 agrees at 8 bases. Germline CDR1 reads MGHRA; CDR2 reads YSYEKL. CDR3 length: 14 amino acids. J lost 4 bases, V lost 4 bases, and 5 bases had no gene match. CDR3 sequence (DNA): TGCGCCAGCAGCCCCTATGGACAGGGAGAGACCCAGTACTTC. It codes for CASSPYGQGETQYF.